This T cell receptor beta chain was sequenced during a study of T cell changes during pregnancy in multiple sclerosis. Assay used: immunoSEQ multiplex PCR; TCRdb lists only in-frame clones, some missing. The sample includes 50,000 or so clones, about 92% of them seen just once. CDR3 length: 15 amino acids. Trimming removed 5 bases from V and 7 bases from J; junction bases left unmatched: 6. The germline V gene has CDR1 SGHAT and CDR2 FQNNGV. The sample was peripheral blood, taken in the third trimester of pregnancy. The TCR comes from a female donor with multiple sclerosis, enrolled in a pregnancy study. The chain carries TRBV11-2 and TRBJ2-1; 12 bases are a match to TRBD2. CDR3 protein: CASSETSGRFNEQFF. The DNA for the CDR3 is TGTGCCAGCAGCGAGACTAGCGGGAGATTTAATGAGCAGTTCTTC. Combining the CDR3 with reference TRBV11-2 and TRBJ2-1 gives the whole variable domain EAGVAQSPRYKIIEKRQSVAFWCNPISGHATLYWYQQILGQGPKLLIQFQNNGVVDDSQLPKDRFSAERLKGVDSTLKIQPAKLEDSAVYLCASSETSGRFNEQFFGPGTRLTVL.